These 12 T cell receptor beta chains came from one sample sequenced in a study of blood T cells in healthy people across ages. It was with a sample-barcoded 5' primer and a J-beta primer mix that a second PCR of roughly 7 to 12 cycles was run. TCRdb itself ran the 5' RACE reads through MiXCR, one entry per CDR3 protein. The sample has about 640,000 distinct CDR3 sequences, roughly 30% seen once. The specimen was blood. The receptors derive from a woman of 80 years or more in good health.

The gene calls are TRBV4-1 and TRBJ2-4; TRBD2 aligns across 11 bases. CDR3 length: 15 residues. From germline, CDR1 is MGHRA and CDR2 YSYEKL. The V gene end was trimmed by 5 bases and the J gene end by 13 bases; junction bases not matched to a gene: 13. CDR3 sequence: CASSNELAGDEEQYF. For the CDR3, the DNA is TGCGCCAGCAGCAATGAACTAGCGGGAGATGAAGAGCAGTACTTC.

This clonotype was seen at least ten times. The V and J genes are TRBV12-3 or TRBV12-4 and TRBJ2-6, with a possible D match to TRBD1 (6 bases). V lost 5 bases to trimming and J lost 0 bases, with 14 bases between them. CDR3 size: 17 residues. CDR3: CASSPRGSGSGANVLTF. As DNA, the CDR3 is TGTGCCAGCAGTCCCAGGGGCTCAGGCTCTGGGGCCAACGTCCTGACTTTC.

The chain recombines TRBV5-1 with TRBJ2-2; 8 bases are a match to TRBD1. Germline CDR1 reads SGHRS; CDR2 reads YFSETQ. Trimming removed 4 bases from V and 5 bases from J; junction bases left unmatched: 4. The CDR3 spans 14 residues. CDR3 protein: CASSIDRGTGELFF. The CDR3 bases are TGCGCCAGCAGCATCGACAGGGGAACCGGGGAGCTGTTTTTT.

The sample holds many counts of this clonotype. The rearrangement links TRBV14 to TRBJ2-7, with a tentative D call TRBD2 (5 bases). Germline V CDR1 and CDR2: SGHDN, FVKESK. V was trimmed by 0 bases and J by 0 bases, leaving 15 bases between them. The CDR3 loop spans 17 amino acids. For the CDR3, the DNA is TGTGCCAGCAGCCAAGATTGGAGCCAGACTATCTCCTACGAGCAGTACTTC. Translating it yields CASSQDWSQTISYEQYF.

This clonotype was detected only once. J is TRBJ2-7 and V is TRBV2; D perhaps matches TRBD1 (5 bases). The end of the DNA fits TRBJ2-5 better, so the J call may be wrong. The V gene's germline CDR1 is SNHLY and CDR2 FYNNEI. This CDR3 is 15 amino acids long. The CDR3 spells CASSEATVPTATQYF. CDR3 nucleotide sequence: TGTGCCAGCAGTGAAGCTACAGTACCGACAGCGACCCAGTACTTC.

V usage is TRBV3-1 and J usage is TRBJ1-1; D uncertain. V was shortened by 2 bases and J by 4 bases, with 8 bases between the two germline ends. CDR3 length: 13 amino acids. The germline V gene has CDR1 LGHDT and CDR2 YNNKEL (reference sequence). CDR3 bases: TGTGCCAGCAGCCAAATCGCAGGCACTGAAGCTTTCTTT. As protein: CASSQIAGTEAFF.

This chain joins TRBV7-2 and TRBJ2-5, with 7 positions matching TRBD1. The length of the CDR3 is 14 residues. Trimming cost V 3 bases and J 7 bases; bases outside gene matches: 8. Germline CDR1 SGHTA, CDR2 FQGNSA. For the CDR3, the DNA is TGTGCCAGCAGCTTGACAGGGATAGGAGGGACCCAGTACTTC. Translation: CASSLTGIGGTQYF. The full variable domain, rest sourced from reference TRBV7-2 and TRBJ2-5, is GAGVSQSPSNKVTEKGKDVELRCDPISGHTALYWYRQSLGQGLEFLIYFQGNSAPDKSGLPSDRFSAERTGGSVSTLTIQRTQQEDSAVYLCASSLTGIGGTQYFGPGTRLLVL.

The chain is built from TRBV6-5 and TRBJ2-7, with D unresolved. Germline assignment: CDR1 MNHEY and CDR2 SVGAGI. Trimming removed 6 bases at V and 2 bases at J, with 11 bases between. This CDR3 is 13 amino acids long. The CDR3 DNA is TGTGCCAGCAGCTGGAGTAGAGCCTACGAGCAGTACTTC. Amino acids: CASSWSRAYEQYF.

With respect to this clonotype: Mismatch with germline at one junction end may stem from a read error. The chain employs TRBV15 and TRBJ1-5, with D unresolved. There are 13 residues in the CDR3. Looked up from germline, CDR1 is LNHNV and CDR2 is YYDKDF (reference sequence). The CDR3 sequence: CVTSRDHRASQHF. The CDR3 region has the DNA TGTGTCACCAGCAGAGACCACAGAGCCTCGCAGCATTTT.

With regard to this clonotype: This may stem from a read error, because a much larger clone lies one nucleotide away. The chain recombines TRBV6-1 with TRBJ2-7, with D uncertain. CDR1 is MNHNS and CDR2 is SASEGT in the germline V gene. The CDR3 has 13 amino acids. The CDR3 sequence: CASSESYSYGQYF. CDR3 in DNA: TGTGCCAGCAGTGAATCCTACAGCTACGGGCAGTACTTC.

This clonotype came up many times. The rearrangement joins TRBV18 to TRBJ2-3; TRBD2 aligns across 7 bases. Germline V gene data show CDR1 as KGHSH and CDR2 as LQKENI. V shed 6 bases and J 0 bases; nucleotides not matched to a gene: 6. The CDR3 runs to 15 residues. CDR3 coding DNA: TGTGCCAGCTCGCCAACTAGCGCAAGCACAGATACGCAGTATTTT. Protein sequence: CASSPTSASTDTQYF.

A remark on this clonotype: A read error may explain this, as a much larger clone is one base away. V is TRBV7-2 and J is TRBJ2-1; a weak D match, TRBD1 (6 bases). The CDR3 is 15 amino acids. CDR1 is SGHTA, CDR2 FQGNSA, per germline. V was clipped by 1 base and J by 5 bases, with 12 bases between them. The CDR3 here is CASSLEDSSHNEQFF. CDR3 sequence (DNA): TGTGCCAGCAGCTTAGAGGACAGTTCCCACAATGAGCAGTTCTTC. The entire variable domain, with the rest obtained from reference TRBV7-2 and TRBJ2-1, is as follows: GAGVSQSPSNKVTEKGKDVELRCDPISGHTALYWYRQSLGQGLEFLIYFQGNSAPDKSGLPSDRFSAERTGGSVSTLTIQRTQQEDSAVYLCASSLEDSSHNEQFFGPGTRLTVL.